This TCR beta chain comes out of a study of graft-versus-host responses after intestinal transplantation. In this sample, this clone turned up once. The CDR3 consists of 15 residues. The germline V and J ends were trimmed by 2 bases and 0 bases, with 9 bases remaining between them. Germline V gene sequence: CDR1 SGDLS, CDR2 YYNGEE. Measured with immunoSEQ multiplex PCR; TCRdb has only the in-frame clones, and not every one. The sample records some 45,000 clones, about 91% being singletons. The chain carries TRBV9 and TRBJ2-1; no definite D call. This sample comprised PBMCs, obtained 524 days after transplant. This clonotype originated in a human patient who received an intestinal transplant, so some T cells may come from the graft donor. The CDR3 reads CASSVDPSSYNEQFF. The DNA of the CDR3 is TGTGCCAGCAGCGTGGACCCCAGCTCCTACAATGAGCAGTTCTTC.